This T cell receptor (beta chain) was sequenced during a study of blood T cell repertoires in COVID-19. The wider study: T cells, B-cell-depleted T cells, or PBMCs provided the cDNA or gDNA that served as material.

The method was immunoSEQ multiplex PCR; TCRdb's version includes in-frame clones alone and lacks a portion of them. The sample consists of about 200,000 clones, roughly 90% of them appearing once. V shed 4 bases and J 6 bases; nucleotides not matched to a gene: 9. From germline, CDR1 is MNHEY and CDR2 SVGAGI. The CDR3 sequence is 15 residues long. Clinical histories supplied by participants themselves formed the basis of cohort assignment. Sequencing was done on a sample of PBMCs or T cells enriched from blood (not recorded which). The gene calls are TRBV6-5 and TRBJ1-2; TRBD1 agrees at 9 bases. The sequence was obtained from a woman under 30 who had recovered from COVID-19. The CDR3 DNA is TGTGCCAGCAGTTCTAACAGGGGGCAGTATCATGGCTACACCTTC. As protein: CASSSNRGQYHGYTF.